The 19 T cell receptor beta chains reported below all come from one sample, sequenced in a study of blood T cell repertoires in COVID-19. The assay was immunoSEQ multiplex PCR, and TCRdb's table has in-frame clones only and misses some. This table holds 470,000 or so clones, approximately 85% found once. Sequenced material: peripheral blood. These TCRs come from a human donor in a cohort sampled during active COVID-19.

The chain carries TRBV30 and TRBJ1-2; the match to TRBD1 covers 8 bases. Germline lookup yields CDR1 GTSNPN and CDR2 SVGIG (reference sequence). CDR3 size: 14 residues. J lost 5 bases, V lost 2 bases, and 7 bases had no gene match. In DNA form, the CDR3 reads TGTGCCTGGAGTTTCGGTACAGGGGGGTATGGCTACACCTTC. This sequence encodes CAWSFGTGGYGYTF.

The chain joins TRBV2 to TRBJ2-7, with TRBD1 as a possible D gene (6 bases). The germline CDR1 and CDR2 sequences are SNHLY and FYNNEI. V was cut by 10 bases and J by 2 bases, with 15 bases left in between. CDR3 length equals 13 residues. The CDR3 nucleotides read TGTGCCACCTACAGGGTGGACCCCTACGAGCAGTACTTC. Residues: CATYRVDPYEQYF.

The V call is TRBV29-1, the J call TRBJ1-1; TRBD1 matches 7 bases. There are 15 residues in the CDR3. V was pared by 3 bases and J by 2 bases, with 9 bases of the junction left unmatched. Germline CDR1 SQVTM, CDR2 ANQGSEA. CDR3 residues: CSVDLLSGGNTEAFF. Here the CDR3 DNA reads TGCAGCGTTGATCTTCTGTCAGGGGGAAACACTGAAGCTTTCTTT.

This clone was seen more than once but under ten times. The chain combines TRBV25-1 with TRBJ1-1; perhaps TRBD1 as D (6 bases). The CDR3 covers 15 residues. Germline assignment: CDR1 MGHDK and CDR2 SYGVNS. V was clipped by 2 bases and J by 5 bases, with 15 bases between them. In DNA, the CDR3 is TGTGCCAGCAGTGAAAGGGGGGGTAAAGAAACTGAAGCTTTCTTT. This gives the protein CASSERGGKETEAFF.

This clone is a singleton in its sample. The chain recombines TRBV27 with TRBJ2-5; tentatively, D is TRBD2 (5 bases). This CDR3 is 11 amino acids long. Germline CDR1 reads MNHEY; CDR2 reads SMNVEV (reference sequence). Deletions cut 6 bases from V and 5 bases from J, with 7 bases between. In DNA, the CDR3 is TGTGCCAGCAGAAGAGGGGAGACCCAGTACTTC. Its protein product is CASRRGETQYF.

The chain has TRBV9 and TRBJ2-1, with a possible D match to TRBD2 (6 bases). V lost 0 bases and J 1 base, leaving 11 bases between the germline ends. The CDR3 has 16 residues. Germline V gives CDR1 SGDLS, CDR2 YYNGEE. CDR3 sequence (DNA): TGTGCCAGCAGCGTAGGGCGGGGCCCTTCCTACAATGAGCAGTTCTTC. It translates to CASSVGRGPSYNEQFF.

This chain uses TRBV29-1 with TRBJ1-4; unclear D gene. Deletions cut 2 bases from V and 7 bases from J, with 11 bases between. Germline CDR1 and CDR2: SQVTM and ANQGSEA. CDR3 length: 13 residues. CDR3 in DNA: TGCAGCGTTGAATTCGAGGGTTTTGAAAAACTGTTTTTT. Protein product: CSVEFEGFEKLFF. Filled out from reference TRBV29-1 and TRBJ1-4, the complete variable domain reads SAVISQKPSRDICQRGTSLTIQCQVDSQVTMMFWYRQQPGQSLTLIATANQGSEATYESGFVIDKFPISRPNLTFSTLTVSNMSPEDSSIYLCSVEFEGFEKLFFGSGTQLSVL.

V is TRBV7-2 and J is TRBJ1-1, with no clear D. The germline V gene encodes CDR1 SGHTA and CDR2 FQGNSA. CDR3 length equals 14 residues. The V and J ends lost 2 bases and 4 bases respectively, with 11 bases between them. CDR3 nucleotide sequence: TGTGCCAGCAGCTTACTCCCCGAGGGCACTGAAGCTTTCTTT. Translation: CASSLLPEGTEAFF.

This clone was detected once. The J gene is TRBJ1-5, the V gene TRBV3-1 (or the pseudogene TRBV3-2); TRBD1 might be the D (5 bases). This CDR3 has 15 amino acids. Germline-derived CDR1 and CDR2 are LGHDT and YNNKEL (reference sequence). Deletions cut 1 base from V and 0 bases from J, with 7 bases between. CDR3 sequence (DNA): TGTGCCAGCAGCCAAGGACAGAGTAGCAATCAGCCCCAGCATTTT. Translated, it gives CASSQGQSSNQPQHF.

The chain employs TRBV5-1 and TRBJ1-2; 9 nucleotides match TRBD1. The germline V gene has CDR1 SGHRS and CDR2 YFSETQ. The J segment lost 7 bases and the V segment lost 4 bases, leaving 5 bases of the junction unmatched. The CDR3 spans 13 residues. The CDR3, as DNA: TGCGCCAGCAGCGCCGGGACAGGGCTTGGCTACACCTTC. Translation: CASSAGTGLGYTF.

This chain joins TRBV10-3 and TRBJ1-1; 7 bases fit TRBD1. The germline CDR1 and CDR2 sequences are ENHRY and SYGVKD. The CDR3 covers 13 residues. V shed 8 bases and J 1 base; nucleotides not matched to a gene: 4. The chain's CDR3 is CAIGGQQNTEAFF. The CDR3 DNA follows: TGTGCCATCGGGGGACAGCAGAACACTGAAGCTTTCTTT.

The V call is TRBV19, the J call TRBJ2-1; 9 bases are shared with TRBD2. The germline V gene has CDR1 LNHDA and CDR2 SQIVND (reference sequence). J was trimmed by 3 bases and V by 3 bases; bases with no gene match: 12. This CDR3 has 18 amino acids. The CDR3 is CASSIGSRRGGRYNEQFF. CDR3 bases: TGTGCCAGTAGTATCGGATCTCGGCGGGGGGGCCGCTACAATGAGCAGTTCTTC.

This chain uses TRBV5-4 with TRBJ2-7; TRBD2 is a possible D gene (6 bases). The germline gives CDR1 SGHNT, CDR2 YYREEE (reference sequence). Trimming cost V 4 bases and J 5 bases, with 19 bases left between them. CDR3 length: 15 residues. DNA for the CDR3: TGTGCCAGCAGCCGCGATTCGGGGGAGGTTAACGAGCAGTACTTC. It encodes CASSRDSGEVNEQYF.

The count of this clone is one. The chain couples TRBV5-4 to TRBJ2-1, with TRBD1 as a possible D gene (6 bases). Between the trimmed V and J ends, which lost 0 bases and 8 bases, there was a span of 9 bases. The CDR3 runs to 13 residues. From germline, CDR1 is SGHNT and CDR2 YYREEE (reference sequence). CDR3 sequence: CASSLDRADEQFF. As DNA, the CDR3 is TGTGCCAGCAGCTTGGACAGGGCGGATGAGCAGTTCTTC.

This clone was seen only a few times. V gene TRBV27 combines with J gene TRBJ2-1; 11 bases align to TRBD2. Looked up from germline, CDR1 is MNHEY and CDR2 is SMNVEV (reference sequence). The CDR3 totals 16 residues. Trimming removed 4 bases from V and 5 bases from J; junction bases left unmatched: 7. The CDR3 bases are TGTGCCAGCAGTTCGGGCCGACTAGCGGGGAACAATGAGCAGTTCTTC. Encoded protein: CASSSGRLAGNNEQFF.

The genes are TRBV20-1 and TRBJ1-5; 10 positions agree with TRBD1. The J segment lost 1 base and the V segment lost 3 bases, leaving 9 bases of the junction unmatched. Per germline, CDR1 DFQATT and CDR2 SNEGSKA (reference sequence). The CDR3 runs 17 residues. DNA for the CDR3: TGCAGTGCTAGTGGGACAGGGGTTGGGTTAAGCAATCAGCCCCAGCATTTT. Amino acid sequence: CSASGTGVGLSNQPQHF.

The chain joins TRBV6-5 to TRBJ1-1; D gene unclear. Germline V gives CDR1 MNHEY, CDR2 SVGAGI. The V gene lost 6 bases and the J gene lost 1 base, with 15 bases spanning the gap. This CDR3 has 15 amino acids. CDR3 sequence (DNA): TGTGCCAGCAGCCCGCGGAGGGAATGGAACACTGAAGCTTTCTTT. Its protein product is CASSPRREWNTEAFF.

The chain combines TRBV2 with TRBJ1-4; D is possibly TRBD1 (5 bases). Germline V gene lookup returns CDR1 SNHLY and CDR2 FYNNEI. Between the trimmed V and J ends, which lost 3 bases and 6 bases, there was a span of 14 bases. The length of the CDR3 is 15 residues. This CDR3 is CASSDQGSPHEKLFF. DNA of the CDR3: TGTGCCAGCAGTGATCAGGGTAGTCCCCATGAAAAACTGTTTTTT.

This CDR3 is CASSYSLNQPQHF. CDR3 DNA: TGTGCCAGTAGTTACAGTTTGAATCAGCCCCAGCATTTT. The chain carries TRBV19 and TRBJ1-5; no reliable D call. The CDR3 consists of 13 residues. The V gene's germline CDR1 is LNHDA and CDR2 SQIVND (reference sequence). Trimming shortened V by 5 bases and J by 4 bases, and 9 bases separated the two germline ends.